A single sample gave rise to the 8 T cell receptor beta chains below, sequenced in a study of Graves' ophthalmopathy and Graves' hyperthyroidism. The TCR beta CDR3 regions underwent amplification from RNA transcripts. RT-PCR was first run with HTBI primers, then multiplex PCR in a second round. TCRdb passed the multiplex PCR reads through MiXCR, listing each CDR3 protein once. Of roughly 500,000 distinct CDR3 sequences in the sample, about 15% were seen once. Sequencing used blood. The receptor set was obtained from a woman aged 30 to 39 with Graves' ophthalmopathy.

This clonotype was seen repeatedly, ten times or more. The chain joins TRBV10-2 to TRBJ1-1, with unresolved D. CDR1 and CDR2 from the germline V gene are WSHSY and SAAADI. The CDR3 is 11 amino acids. V lost 6 bases and J lost 6, with 8 bases in between. CDR3 amino acids: CASRQIAEAFF. CDR3 DNA: TGCGCCAGCAGACAGATCGCTGAAGCTTTCTTT.

In its sample, this clonotype was seen many times. The chain is built from TRBV6-2 or TRBV6-3 and TRBJ1-5; tentatively, D is TRBD1 (5 bases). The V end was cut by 7 bases, the J end by 3 bases, with 13 bases between. Per the germline V gene, CDR1 is MNHEY and CDR2 is SVGEGT. This CDR3 has 14 amino acids. CDR3 bases: TGTGCCAGCAAGGGGAGATGGGACAATCAGCCCCAGCATTTT. As protein: CASKGRWDNQPQHF.

A word on this clonotype: A much more abundant neighbour one base away suggests this may be a read error. The conserved final phenylalanine or tryptophan is absent from the CDR3, which likely points to a read error. The chain carries TRBV12-5 and TRBJ2-7; D tentatively reads TRBD1 or TRBD2 (5 bases each). V shed 3 bases and J shed 3 bases, with 24 bases lying between them. The germline V gene encodes CDR1 LGHNT and CDR2 FRNRAP. CDR3 length: 18 residues. CDR3: CASGFPLRGWGPNYEQYS. For the CDR3, the DNA is TGTGCTAGTGGTTTTCCCTTACGCGGGTGGGGACCAAACTACGAGCAGTACTCC.

This clonotype has a handful of counts. V and J are TRBV12-3 or TRBV12-4 and TRBJ1-2; perhaps TRBD1 as D (5 bases). This CDR3 has 13 amino acids. V gave up 8 bases and J gave up 4 bases, with 14 bases separating them. The CDR3 sequence is CASHLGAPYGYTF. The CDR3 nucleotides read TGTGCCAGCCATTTAGGGGCCCCCTATGGCTACACCTTC.

In its sample, this clonotype was seen many times. The chain carries TRBV6-1 and TRBJ2-7, with TRBD2 as a possible D gene (6 bases). The CDR3 is 15 amino acids. In germline, CDR1 is MNHNS, CDR2 SASEGT. Trimming cost V 3 bases and J 2 bases, with 14 bases left between them. The CDR3 loop is CASSDGFGGAYEQYF. Here the CDR3 DNA reads TGTGCCAGCAGTGATGGTTTCGGCGGGGCCTACGAGCAGTACTTC.

The chain is built from TRBV5-1 and TRBJ2-4, with TRBD1 as a possible D gene (5 bases). Germline V gene data show CDR1 as SGHRS and CDR2 as YFSETQ. V was pared by 3 bases and J by 6 bases, with 13 bases between. The CDR3 sequence is 14 residues long. The CDR3 loop reads CASSSQGPSNIQYF. The CDR3 nucleotides read TGCGCCAGCAGCTCCCAGGGTCCGTCAAACATTCAGTACTTC.

With regard to this clonotype: Mismatch with germline at one junction end may stem from a read error. V gene TRBV5-1 combines with J gene TRBJ2-2, with TRBD2 as a possible D gene (5 bases). Per the germline V gene, CDR1 is SGHRS and CDR2 is YFSETQ. This CDR3 region has 15 residues. CDR3 coding DNA: TGCGCCAGCAGCGAATCCCCGGATTACACCGGGGATCTGTTTTTT. This encodes CASSESPDYTGDLFF.

The rearrangement joins TRBV19 to TRBJ2-4; TRBD1 matches at 8 bases. Looked up from germline, CDR1 is LNHDA and CDR2 is SQIVND (reference sequence). The CDR3 loop spans 13 amino acids. Germline trimming cut 7 bases from V and 6 bases from J; bases unmatched to any gene: 5. CDR3 bases: TGTGCCAGTACCATGACAGGGGCAAACATTCAGTACTTC. Encoded protein: CASTMTGANIQYF.